Following are 24 T cell receptor beta chains from one sample sequenced in a study of somatic mutations in cytotoxic T cells in rheumatoid arthritis. Measured with immunoSEQ multiplex PCR; TCRdb has only the in-frame clones, and not every one. The sample yields 17,000 or so clones, approximately 84% seen once. Sequenced: CD8+ T cells sorted from blood. The receptors derive from an adult with rheumatoid arthritis.

Concerning this clone: An end of the junction does not agree with germline; a read error may underlie this. In DNA, the CDR3 is TGTGCCAGCAACTTAAGGCTCGGGGAAATACCCGAGCAGTACTTC. It encodes CASNLRLGEIPEQYF. This sequence joins TRBV7-9 and TRBJ2-7, with D perhaps matching TRBD2 (5 bases). This CDR3 is built from 15 residues. Germline-derived CDR1 and CDR2 are SEHNR and FQNEAQ (reference sequence).

By share of the sample, this clone is medium-sized. The chain carries TRBV5-6 and TRBJ2-1, with D perhaps matching TRBD2 (7 bases). Germline V gene sequence: CDR1 SGHDT, CDR2 YYEEEE. The CDR3 has 14 amino acids. The V end was cut by 2 bases, the J end by 7 bases, with 13 bases between. The DNA of the CDR3 is TGTGCCAGCAGCTTTGCGGGGAGGGGGAATGAGCAGTTCTTC. Translated, it gives CASSFAGRGNEQFF.

The rearrangement joins TRBV27 to TRBJ1-1, with D possibly matching TRBD1 (6 bases). CDR3 size: 15 residues. Germline loops: CDR1 MNHEY, CDR2 SMNVEV (reference sequence). Trimming left V 0 bases short and J 1 base short, with 9 bases between. The DNA for the CDR3 is TGTGCCAGCAGTTTATCGGACAGTGGGAACACTGAAGCTTTCTTT. It codes for CASSLSDSGNTEAFF.

The chain carries TRBV13 and TRBJ2-3, with D perhaps matching TRBD2 (6 bases). CDR1 PRHDT and CDR2 FYEKMQ come from the germline V gene (reference sequence). The CDR3 totals 14 residues. Deletions cut 0 bases from V and 8 bases from J, with 12 bases between. The CDR3 reads CASSLGGRLLTQYF. CDR3 nucleotides: TGTGCCAGCAGCTTAGGAGGGAGGCTTCTTACGCAGTATTTT.

This clone occurred once. Different DNA sequences within this sample yield the same CDR3. The V call is TRBV6-5, the J call TRBJ2-3; the D gene is possibly TRBD2 (5 bases). Germline assignment: CDR1 MNHEY and CDR2 SVGAGI. Trimming pared 0 bases from V and 4 bases from J, leaving 11 bases between. The CDR3 is made up of 15 amino acids. CDR3 residues: CASSYSTTGADTQYF. CDR3 DNA: TGTGCCAGCAGTTACTCAACCACCGGGGCAGATACGCAGTATTTT.

In its sample, this clone ranks as large. The chain employs TRBV7-2 and TRBJ2-7, with 9 bases identical to TRBD2. This CDR3 has 14 residues. Per the germline V gene, CDR1 is SGHTA and CDR2 is FQGNSA. The trim removed 6 bases at V and 4 bases at J, leaving 7 bases unmatched. CDR3 loop: CASRVGSGGYEQYF. The CDR3 bases are TGTGCCAGCAGGGTGGGTAGCGGGGGTTACGAGCAGTACTTC.

The chain combines TRBV10-1 with TRBJ1-1; D not resolved. This CDR3 is built from 16 residues. V was clipped by 0 bases and J by 0 bases, with 11 bases between them. CDR1 and CDR2 from the germline V gene are WNHNN and SYGVQD (reference sequence). CDR3 DNA: TGCGCCAGCAGTGAGTCGAGATTTCGGATGAACACTGAAGCTTTCTTT. Amino acid sequence: CASSESRFRMNTEAFF.

The V call is TRBV27, the J call TRBJ2-7; 10 bases are shared with TRBD2. V lost 2 bases and J lost 2; bases outside the gene matches: 6. Germline CDR1 and CDR2: MNHEY and SMNVEV (reference sequence). The CDR3 totals 16 residues. The CDR3, as DNA: TGTGCCAGCAGTTTAGGGAGTCTAGCGGGAGCCTACGAGCAGTACTTC. As protein: CASSLGSLAGAYEQYF.

The chain uses TRBV19 and TRBJ2-7; tentative D call: TRBD1 (5 bases). Germline V gives CDR1 LNHDA, CDR2 SQIVND (reference sequence). The CDR3 contains 13 residues. Trimming stripped 5 bases from V and 1 base from J, with 9 bases between. The CDR3 bases are TGTGCCAGTAGTCAGGGAAGGTCCTACGAGCAGTACTTC. It yields the protein CASSQGRSYEQYF. The full variable domain, in which reference TRBV19 and TRBJ2-7 provide the parts outside the CDR3, is DGGITQSPKYLFRKEGQNVTLSCEQNLNHDAMYWYRQDPGQGLRLIYYSQIVNDFQKGDIAEGYSVSREKKESFPLTVTSAQKNPTAFYLCASSQGRSYEQYFGPGTRLTVT.

This clone was counted once. The rearrangement links TRBV5-6 to TRBJ2-5, with D hard to call. Deletions cut 0 bases from V and 4 bases from J, with 13 bases between. This CDR3 contains 15 residues. The germline CDR1 and CDR2 sequences are SGHDT and YYEEEE. CDR3 sequence reads: CASSLGSDVGETQYF. CDR3 DNA: TGTGCCAGCAGCTTGGGCTCGGATGTGGGAGAGACCCAGTACTTC.

The gene calls are TRBV2 and TRBJ1-5, with D perhaps TRBD1 (6 bases). There are 14 residues in the CDR3. Germline CDR1 SNHLY, CDR2 FYNNEI. The V end was cut by 6 bases, the J end by 4 bases, with 13 bases between. The CDR3 coding sequence is TGTGCCAGCAGCTACGGGACACAAAATCAGCCCCAGCATTTT. Its protein is CASSYGTQNQPQHF.

The CDR3 DNA reads as TGCAGTGTCCGATGGTCGGACGAATCGATTGGGAACACTGAAGCTTTCTTT. This codes for CSVRWSDESIGNTEAFF. The chain is built from TRBV29-1 and TRBJ1-1, with D hard to call. The CDR3 is made up of 17 amino acids. Germline CDR1 reads SQVTM; CDR2 reads ANQGSEA.

The rearrangement joins TRBV5-8 to TRBJ2-3, with a weak D call TRBD1 (5 bases). Trimming took off 6 bases at V and 2 bases at J, with 19 bases between the two ends. Germline CDR1 SGHTS, CDR2 YDEGEE. The CDR3 runs 16 residues. For the CDR3, the DNA is TGTGCCAGCAACCTTGGTGACAGCTCCCTCACAGATACGCAGTATTTT. This encodes CASNLGDSSLTDTQYF.

This chain uses TRBV7-9 with TRBJ2-2, with D possibly TRBD2 on 6 matching bases. The CDR3 runs to 17 residues. V gave up 0 bases and J gave up 0 bases, with 11 bases separating them. Germline V gene lookup returns CDR1 SEHNR and CDR2 FQNEAQ (reference sequence). CDR3 sequence: CASSLAQSGANTGELFF. The DNA for the CDR3 is TGTGCCAGCAGCTTAGCGCAGTCGGGAGCGAACACCGGGGAGCTGTTTTTT.

This clone has only a few counts. The CDR3 region is CASSQAGDYGYTF. The CDR3 coding sequence is TGCGCCAGCAGCCAAGCCGGGGATTATGGCTACACCTTC. The rearrangement uses TRBV4-1 and TRBJ1-2; unclear D gene. The CDR3 spans 13 residues. CDR1 and CDR2 from the germline V gene are MGHRA and YSYEKL. Between the trimmed V and J ends, which lost 1 base and 5 bases, there was a span of 8 bases.

The genes are TRBV9 and TRBJ2-7; the D gene is possibly TRBD1 (6 bases). V lost 0 bases to trimming and J lost 0 bases, with 7 bases between them. The CDR3 runs to 14 residues. In germline, CDR1 is SGDLS, CDR2 YYNGEE. The CDR3 spells CASSVGQASYEQYF. CDR3 coding DNA: TGTGCCAGCAGCGTAGGACAGGCCTCCTACGAGCAGTACTTC.

The chain is built from TRBV2 and TRBJ2-2; D is ambiguous. The V gene's germline CDR1 is SNHLY and CDR2 FYNNEI. The CDR3 spans 15 residues. Trimming took 5 bases from V and 6 from J, leaving 16 bases between them. For the CDR3, the DNA is TGTGCCAGCAGTCTTACACTGGGGTTGGCCGGGGAGCTGTTTTTT. This codes for CASSLTLGLAGELFF.

V usage is TRBV5-1 and J usage is TRBJ1-1; D remains ambiguous. V lost 1 base and J lost 0, with 10 bases in between. The V gene's germline CDR1 is SGHRS and CDR2 YFSETQ. This CDR3 has 15 residues. CDR3 loop: CASSLPNFMNTEAFF. The CDR3, as DNA: TGCGCCAGCAGCTTGCCTAATTTCATGAACACTGAAGCTTTCTTT.

The chain combines TRBV4-1 with TRBJ2-7, with D perhaps matching TRBD2 (6 bases). Germline CDR1 and CDR2: MGHRA and YSYEKL. V gave up 3 bases and J gave up 2 bases, with 14 bases separating them. CDR3 size: 15 residues. CDR3 DNA: TGCGCCAGCAGCCAGTCCCCGGGACTTACCTACGAGCAGTACTTC. It is translated as CASSQSPGLTYEQYF.

This chain connects TRBV7-6 to TRBJ2-1; unclear D gene. The germline gives CDR1 SGHVS, CDR2 FNYEAQ. Between the trimmed V and J ends, which lost 5 bases and 4 bases, there was a span of 12 bases. The CDR3 consists of 14 residues. CDR3 in DNA: TGTGCCAGCAGCAACCCGGCTAGTTACAATGAGCAGTTCTTC. This sequence encodes CASSNPASYNEQFF.

J is TRBJ2-2 and V is TRBV4-2; D gene uncertain. Trimming shortened V by 1 base and J by 6 bases, and 12 bases separated the two germline ends. Germline loops: CDR1 LGHNA, CDR2 YNFKEQ. The CDR3 runs to 15 residues. CDR3 loop: CASSQVLGTAGELFF. The DNA of the CDR3 is TGTGCCAGCAGCCAAGTCCTCGGAACCGCCGGGGAGCTGTTTTTT.

As for this clone: The same CDR3 can be traced to other DNA sequences in this sample. The CDR3 region has the DNA TGTGCCAGCAGCCTAGTTAGCAACTCCTACGAGCAGTACTTC. This sequence encodes CASSLVSNSYEQYF. The chain is built from TRBV7-9 and TRBJ2-7; D gene ambiguous. Germline CDR1 SEHNR, CDR2 FQNEAQ (reference sequence). CDR3 length: 14 residues. Trimming stripped 5 bases from V and 0 bases from J, with 11 bases between.

This sequence joins TRBV7-9 and TRBJ1-1; D perhaps matches TRBD1 (5 bases). CDR1 SEHNR and CDR2 FQNEAQ come from the germline V gene (reference sequence). V lost 2 bases, J lost 2 bases, and 9 bases lay in between. The CDR3 sequence is 14 residues long. The CDR3 spells CASSLLGVNTEAFF. The CDR3 DNA sequence: TGTGCCAGCAGCTTATTGGGGGTCAACACTGAAGCTTTCTTT.

V usage is TRBV10-2 and J usage is TRBJ2-7; unclear D gene. Trimming removed 6 bases at V and 0 bases at J, with 3 bases between. There are 11 residues in the CDR3. Germline V gene data show CDR1 as WSHSY and CDR2 as SAAADI. Written as DNA, the CDR3 is TGCGCCAGCAGCAGCTCCTACGAGCAGTACTTC. It specifies CASSSSYEQYF.